Presented here are 11 T cell receptor beta chains from one specimen sequenced in a study of blood T cells in healthy people across ages. Primed by a sample-barcoded 5' primer and a J-beta primer mix, a second PCR proceeded for 7 to 11 cycles. Via MiXCR, TCRdb re-called the 5' RACE reads, giving one row per CDR3 protein. The sample has around 1,500,000 distinct CDR3 sequences, roughly 40% seen once. Sequenced input: blood. These TCRs come from a woman aged 18-35 years in good health.

The V call is TRBV20-1, the J call TRBJ1-6; the D gene is possibly TRBD1 (5 bases). The CDR3 has 14 residues. Germline lookup yields CDR1 DFQATT and CDR2 SNEGSKA (reference sequence). The V end lost 5 bases, the J end lost 5 bases, and 13 bases lay between the germline ends. The CDR3 DNA follows: TGCAGTGCTGCTTCGGGACTGAATAATTCACCCCTCCACTTT. It codes for CSAASGLNNSPLHF.

This sequence joins TRBV27 and TRBJ1-5; TRBD1 agrees at 7 bases. Germline CDR1 reads MNHEY; CDR2 reads SMNVEV (reference sequence). The V and J ends lost 6 bases and 7 bases, in that order; junction bases with no gene match: 9. The CDR3 is 14 residues long. The CDR3 DNA reads TGTGCCAGCAGCGGCTTGGGACAGAGCCAGCCCCAGCATTTT. Protein sequence: CASSGLGQSQPQHF.

This clonotype showed up just a few times. V and J are TRBV2 and TRBJ1-5; D gene ambiguous. The germline V gene has CDR1 SNHLY and CDR2 FYNNEI. The CDR3 has 15 amino acids. V was pared by 7 bases and J by 0 bases, with 13 bases between. The CDR3 coding sequence is TGTGCCAGCAACTTCGACCGCAATAGCAATCAGCCCCAGCATTTT. Its translation: CASNFDRNSNQPQHF.

This clonotype was observed a few times. The rearrangement links TRBV25-1 to TRBJ2-3; D remains unclear. CDR1 is MGHDK and CDR2 is SYGVNS in the germline V gene. The length of the CDR3 is 15 residues. V was trimmed by 3 bases and J by 4 bases, leaving 14 bases between them. The CDR3 sequence: CASSDSGPTADTQYF. The CDR3 nucleotides are TGTGCCAGCAGTGACTCCGGGCCAACCGCAGATACGCAGTATTTT.

The rearrangement joins TRBV3-1 to TRBJ2-7; 7 bases map to TRBD1. Losses at the gene ends were 5 bases for V and 2 bases for J; bases not matched to a gene: 9. The CDR3 is 15 residues long. Germline V gene sequence: CDR1 LGHDT, CDR2 YNNKEL (reference sequence). The DNA of the CDR3 is TGTGCCAGCAGCATGGGTAACAGGGGTACCTACGAGCAGTACTTC. Translated, it gives CASSMGNRGTYEQYF.

The rearrangement joins TRBV6-1 to TRBJ2-1; D ambiguous. Trimming removed 1 base from V and 3 bases from J, with 10 bases in between. The CDR3 length is 15 residues. The germline CDR1 and CDR2 sequences are MNHNS and SASEGT. This CDR3 reads CASSEGRTDYNEQFF. The CDR3 DNA reads as TGTGCCAGCAGTGAAGGGCGCACCGACTACAATGAGCAGTTCTTC.

The rearrangement links TRBV3-1 to TRBJ2-4; D unresolved. V shed 2 bases and J shed 0 bases, with 5 bases lying between them. Germline V gene data show CDR1 as LGHDT and CDR2 as YNNKEL (reference sequence). This CDR3 is built from 14 residues. CDR3 residues: CASSQSRAKNIQYF. The DNA of the CDR3 is TGTGCCAGCAGCCAATCCAGAGCCAAAAACATTCAGTACTTC.

This chain uses TRBV6-5 with TRBJ2-7; 9 bases match TRBD2. The germline V gene encodes CDR1 MNHEY and CDR2 SVGAGI. This CDR3 comprises 15 residues. J lost 2 bases, V lost 5 bases, and 7 bases had no gene match. CDR3 region: CASSPPAGGTYEQYF. The DNA of the CDR3 is TGTGCCAGCAGTCCTCCGGCGGGAGGGACCTACGAGCAGTACTTC.

The rearrangement joins TRBV20-1 to TRBJ2-5; 7 bases are a match to TRBD2. The CDR3 sequence is 13 residues long. Germline V gives CDR1 DFQATT, CDR2 SNEGSKA (reference sequence). V lost 6 bases, J lost 1 base, and 5 bases stayed unmatched. Written as DNA, the CDR3 is TGCAGTGCCGGCGGCGGGGGCCAAGAGACCCAGTACTTC. It translates to CSAGGGGQETQYF.

In its sample, this clonotype was seen a few times. The V call is TRBV3-1, the J call TRBJ2-3, with TRBD2 identical over 10 bases. The CDR3 covers 14 residues. The ends lost 4 bases at V and 6 bases at J; junction bases unmatched: 4. CDR1 is LGHDT and CDR2 is YNNKEL in the germline V gene (reference sequence). CDR3: CASSPTSGRDTQYF. For the CDR3, the DNA is TGTGCCAGCAGCCCGACTAGCGGGCGGGATACGCAGTATTTT.

The V and J genes are TRBV5-1 and TRBJ1-4, with 10 bases matching TRBD1. The ends lost 0 bases at V and 15 bases at J; junction bases unmatched: 8. The CDR3 extends over 14 amino acids. CDR1 and CDR2 from the germline V gene are SGHRS and YFSETQ. In DNA, the CDR3 is TGCGCCAGCAGCTTGGGACCGGGACAGGGGCTTGTGTTTTTT. Translation: CASSLGPGQGLVFF.